This TCR beta chain was documented in a study of Graves' ophthalmopathy and Graves' hyperthyroidism. There are many counts of this clonotype. The study amplified TCR beta CDR3 regions using RNA transcripts. HTBI-primed first-round RT-PCR preceded second-round multiplex PCR. TCRdb passed the multiplex PCR reads through MiXCR, listing each CDR3 protein once. The sample has around 670,000 distinct CDR3 sequences; roughly 40% are singletons. The V gene lost 2 bases and the J gene lost 4 bases, with 12 bases spanning the gap. This CDR3 comprises 15 residues. From germline, CDR1 is SGHAT and CDR2 FQNNGV. The TCR was taken from an adult man with Graves' ophthalmopathy. This chain joins TRBV11-2 and TRBJ1-3; D is ambiguous. The sequencing input was peripheral blood. In nucleotides, the CDR3 is TGTGCCAGCAGCTTACCCGGAGGGTTCGGAAACACCATATATTTT. Residues: CASSLPGGFGNTIYF.